This entry is about one TCR beta chain. Its antigen is undetermined. Data came from immunoSEQ multiplex PCR; TCRdb stores just in-frame clones and leaves some out. The sample carries about 81,000 clones, 85% to 95% recorded once. This entry is derived from a study of T cell responses to AZD1222 COVID-19 vaccine. Germline V lookup: CDR1 KGHSH, CDR2 LQKENI. Trimming at V came to 5 bases and at J to 3 bases, leaving 8 bases not matched to a gene. This CDR3 spans 15 amino acids. Study-level points and caveats: Baseline serology detected seropositivity in only five to seven AZD1222 recipients. Donors in the cohort were predominantly white British and more often female, and clonal diversity was possibly underestimated. Spike was spanned by vaccine-associated CD4 TCRs, with dominance at 160-218 and 743-854.

This specimen was peripheral blood, taken 28 days after the second AZD1222 dose. This sequence joins TRBV18 and TRBJ1-1; 8 positions agree with TRBD1. The clonotype was recovered from an adult who received the AZD1222 COVID-19 vaccine. The DNA for the CDR3 is TGTGCCAGCTCAGTCCGGGACAGGCCTTACACTGAAGCTTTCTTT. Its translation is CASSVRDRPYTEAFF.